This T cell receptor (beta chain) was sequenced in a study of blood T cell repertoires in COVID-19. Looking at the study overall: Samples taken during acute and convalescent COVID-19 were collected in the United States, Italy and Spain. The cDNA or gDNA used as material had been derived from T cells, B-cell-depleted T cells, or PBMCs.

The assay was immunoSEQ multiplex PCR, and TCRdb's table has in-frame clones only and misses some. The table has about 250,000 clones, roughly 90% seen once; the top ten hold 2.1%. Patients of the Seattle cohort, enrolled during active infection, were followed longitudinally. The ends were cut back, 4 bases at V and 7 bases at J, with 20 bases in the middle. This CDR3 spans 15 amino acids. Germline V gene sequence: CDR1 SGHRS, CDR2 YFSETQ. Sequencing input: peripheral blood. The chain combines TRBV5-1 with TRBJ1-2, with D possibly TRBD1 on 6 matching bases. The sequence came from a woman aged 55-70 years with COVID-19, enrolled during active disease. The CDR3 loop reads CASSGSQGIFSGYTF. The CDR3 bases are TGCGCCAGCAGCGGATCACAGGGTATCTTCAGTGGCTACACCTTC. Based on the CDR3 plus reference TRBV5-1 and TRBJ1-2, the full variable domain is KAGVTQTPRYLIKTRGQQVTLSCSPISGHRSVSWYQQTPGQGLQFLFEYFSETQRNKGNFPGRFSGRQFSNSRSEMNVSTLELGDSALYLCASSGSQGIFSGYTFGSGTRLTVV.